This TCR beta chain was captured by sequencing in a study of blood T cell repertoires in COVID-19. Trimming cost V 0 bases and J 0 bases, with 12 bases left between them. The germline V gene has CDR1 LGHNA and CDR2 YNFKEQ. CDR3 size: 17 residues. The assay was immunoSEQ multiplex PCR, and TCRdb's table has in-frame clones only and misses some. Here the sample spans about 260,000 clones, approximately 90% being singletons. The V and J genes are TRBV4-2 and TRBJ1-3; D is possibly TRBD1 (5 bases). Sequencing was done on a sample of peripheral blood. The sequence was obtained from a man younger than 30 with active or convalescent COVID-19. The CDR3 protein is CASSQDMGLYSGNTIYF. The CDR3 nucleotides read TGTGCCAGCAGCCAAGACATGGGACTTTACTCTGGAAACACCATATATTTT.